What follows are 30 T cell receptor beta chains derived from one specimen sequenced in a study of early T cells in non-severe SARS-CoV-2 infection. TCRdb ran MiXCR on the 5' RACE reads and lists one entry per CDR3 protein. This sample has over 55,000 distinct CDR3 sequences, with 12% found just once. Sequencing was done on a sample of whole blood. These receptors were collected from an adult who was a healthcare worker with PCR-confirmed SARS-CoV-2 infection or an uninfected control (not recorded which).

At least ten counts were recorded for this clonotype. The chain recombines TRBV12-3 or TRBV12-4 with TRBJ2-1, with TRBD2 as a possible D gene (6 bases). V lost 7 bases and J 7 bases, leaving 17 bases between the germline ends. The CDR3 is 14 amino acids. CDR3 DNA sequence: TGTGCCAGCACCCGGAGGGGAGAGTATAATGAGCAGTTCTTC. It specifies CASTRRGEYNEQFF.

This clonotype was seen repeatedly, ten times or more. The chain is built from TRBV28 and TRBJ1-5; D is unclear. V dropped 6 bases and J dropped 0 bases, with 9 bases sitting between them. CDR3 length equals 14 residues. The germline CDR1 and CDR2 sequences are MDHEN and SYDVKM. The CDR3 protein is CASRIPTSNQPQHF. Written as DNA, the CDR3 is TGTGCCAGCAGAATCCCCACTAGCAATCAGCCCCAGCATTTT.

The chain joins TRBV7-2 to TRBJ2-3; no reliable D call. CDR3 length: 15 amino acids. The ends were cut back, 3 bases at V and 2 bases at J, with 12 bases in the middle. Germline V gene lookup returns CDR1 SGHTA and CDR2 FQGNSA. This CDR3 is CASSFLGQPTDTQYF. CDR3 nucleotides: TGTGCCAGCAGCTTCCTTGGCCAGCCCACAGATACGCAGTATTTT.

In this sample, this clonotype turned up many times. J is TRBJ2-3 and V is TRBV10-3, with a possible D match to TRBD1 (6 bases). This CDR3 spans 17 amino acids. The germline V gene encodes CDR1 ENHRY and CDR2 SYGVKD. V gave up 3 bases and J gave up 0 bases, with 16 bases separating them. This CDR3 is CAISDRAGDSSTDTQYF. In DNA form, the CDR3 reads TGTGCCATCAGTGATCGCGCAGGGGATTCTAGCACAGATACGCAGTATTTT.

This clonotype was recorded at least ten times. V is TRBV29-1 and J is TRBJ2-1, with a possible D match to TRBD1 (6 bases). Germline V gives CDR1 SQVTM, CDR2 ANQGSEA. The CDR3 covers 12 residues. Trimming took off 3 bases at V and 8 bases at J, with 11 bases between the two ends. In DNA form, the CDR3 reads TGCAGCGTTGATAGGGGGTTCGATGAGCAGTTCTTC. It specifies CSVDRGFDEQFF.

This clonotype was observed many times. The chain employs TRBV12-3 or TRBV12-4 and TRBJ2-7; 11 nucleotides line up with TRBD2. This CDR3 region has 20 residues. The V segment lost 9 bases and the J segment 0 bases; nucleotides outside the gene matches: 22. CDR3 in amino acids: CASLLRVPGLADRSSYEQYF. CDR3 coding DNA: TGTGCCAGTCTCCTAAGGGTCCCGGGACTAGCGGACCGTAGCTCCTACGAGCAGTACTTC.

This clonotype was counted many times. The CDR3, as DNA: TGCAGCGTTGAGGCGAGTAGGGGCACAGATACGCAGTATTTT. It is translated as CSVEASRGTDTQYF. The V call is TRBV29-1, the J call TRBJ2-3; D is unclear. The CDR3 extends over 14 amino acids. Germline assignment: CDR1 SQVTM and CDR2 ANQGSEA. V lost 3 bases and J lost 1, with 11 bases in between.

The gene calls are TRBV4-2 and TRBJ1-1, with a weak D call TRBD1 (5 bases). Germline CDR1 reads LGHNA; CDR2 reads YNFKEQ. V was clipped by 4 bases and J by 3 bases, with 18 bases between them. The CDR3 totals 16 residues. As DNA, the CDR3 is TGTGCCAGCAGCCCCTCACGGGGGGAGGTGGACACTGAAGCTTTCTTT. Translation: CASSPSRGEVDTEAFF.

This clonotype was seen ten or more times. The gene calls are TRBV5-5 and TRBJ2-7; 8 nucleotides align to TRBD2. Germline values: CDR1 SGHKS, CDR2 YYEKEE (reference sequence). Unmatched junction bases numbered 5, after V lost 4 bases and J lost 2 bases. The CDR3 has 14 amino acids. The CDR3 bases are TGTGCCAGCAGCCGACTAGCGACCACCTACGAGCAGTACTTC. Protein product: CASSRLATTYEQYF.

CDR3 sequence (DNA): TGTGCCACCAGCACCGATTACACTGAAGCTTTCTTT. Its translation is CATSTDYTEAFF. This chain connects TRBV15 to TRBJ1-1; D is unresolved. CDR1 and CDR2 (germline): LNHNV, YYDKDF (reference sequence). There are 12 residues in the CDR3. V lost 4 bases, J lost 3 bases, and 6 bases lay in between. Full variable domain (outside the CDR3, taken from reference TRBV15 and TRBJ1-1): DAMVIQNPRYQVTQFGKPVTLSCSQTLNHNVMYWYQQKSSQAPKLLFHYYDKDFNNEADTPDNFQSRRPNTSFCFLDIRSPGLGDTAMYLCATSTDYTEAFFGQGTRLTVV.

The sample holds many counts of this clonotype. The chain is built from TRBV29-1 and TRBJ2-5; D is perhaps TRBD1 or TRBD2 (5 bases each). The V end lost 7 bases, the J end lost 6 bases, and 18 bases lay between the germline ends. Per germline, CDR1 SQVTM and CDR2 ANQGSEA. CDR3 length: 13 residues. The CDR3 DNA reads TGCAGCGCTGGGACGGATCCCATCCAGACCCAGTACTTC. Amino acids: CSAGTDPIQTQYF.

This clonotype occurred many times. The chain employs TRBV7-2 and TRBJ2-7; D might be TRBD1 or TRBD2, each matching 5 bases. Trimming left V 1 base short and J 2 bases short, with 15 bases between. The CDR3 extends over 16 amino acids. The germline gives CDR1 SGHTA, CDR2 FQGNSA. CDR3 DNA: TGTGCCAGCAGCTTAGTAGTTGGGGACGGAACCTACGAGCAGTACTTC. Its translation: CASSLVVGDGTYEQYF.

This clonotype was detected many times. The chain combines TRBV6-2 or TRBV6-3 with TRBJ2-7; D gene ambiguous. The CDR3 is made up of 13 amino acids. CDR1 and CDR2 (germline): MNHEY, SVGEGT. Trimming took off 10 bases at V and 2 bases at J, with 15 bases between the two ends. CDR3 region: CATLPVVTYEQYF. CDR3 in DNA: TGTGCCACCCTCCCGGTAGTGACCTACGAGCAGTACTTC.

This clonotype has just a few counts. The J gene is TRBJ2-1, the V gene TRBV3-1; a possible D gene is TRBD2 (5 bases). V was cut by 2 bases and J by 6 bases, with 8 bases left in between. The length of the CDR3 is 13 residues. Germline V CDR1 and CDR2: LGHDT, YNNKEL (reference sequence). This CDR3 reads CASSQTLANEQFF. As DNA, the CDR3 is TGTGCCAGCAGCCAAACCCTAGCCAATGAGCAGTTCTTC.

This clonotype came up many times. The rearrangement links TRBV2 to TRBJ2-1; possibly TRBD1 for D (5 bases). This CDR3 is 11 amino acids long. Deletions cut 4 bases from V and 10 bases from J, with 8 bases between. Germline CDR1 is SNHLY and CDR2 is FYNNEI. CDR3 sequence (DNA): TGTGCCAGCAGTGGGAAGGGGGAGCAGTTCTTC. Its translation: CASSGKGEQFF.

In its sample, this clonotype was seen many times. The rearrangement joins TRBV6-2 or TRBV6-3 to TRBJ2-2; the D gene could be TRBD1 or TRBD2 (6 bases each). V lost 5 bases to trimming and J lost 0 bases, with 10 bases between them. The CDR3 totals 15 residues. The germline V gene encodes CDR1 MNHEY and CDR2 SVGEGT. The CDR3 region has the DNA TGTGCCAGCAGTCTCCGGGGGCCGAACACCGGGGAGCTGTTTTTT. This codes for CASSLRGPNTGELFF.

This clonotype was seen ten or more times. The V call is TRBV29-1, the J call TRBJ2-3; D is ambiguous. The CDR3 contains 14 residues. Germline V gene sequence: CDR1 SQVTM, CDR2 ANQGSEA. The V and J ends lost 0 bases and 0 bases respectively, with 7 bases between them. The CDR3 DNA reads TGCAGCGTTGAAGATCTGGGAAGCACAGATACGCAGTATTTT. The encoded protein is CSVEDLGSTDTQYF.

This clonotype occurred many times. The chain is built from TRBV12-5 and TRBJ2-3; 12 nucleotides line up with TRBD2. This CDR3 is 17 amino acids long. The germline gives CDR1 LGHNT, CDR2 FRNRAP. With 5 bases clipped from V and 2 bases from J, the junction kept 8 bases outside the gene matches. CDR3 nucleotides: TGTGCTAGTGGTCAAATACTAGCGGGGGGAGTCACAGATACGCAGTATTTT. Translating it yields CASGQILAGGVTDTQYF. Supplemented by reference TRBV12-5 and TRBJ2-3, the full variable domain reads DARVTQTPRHKVTEMGQEVTMRCQPILGHNTVFWYRQTMMQGLELLAYFRNRAPLDDSGMPKDRFSAEMPDATLATLKIQPSEPRDSAVYFCASGQILAGGVTDTQYFGPGTRLTVL.

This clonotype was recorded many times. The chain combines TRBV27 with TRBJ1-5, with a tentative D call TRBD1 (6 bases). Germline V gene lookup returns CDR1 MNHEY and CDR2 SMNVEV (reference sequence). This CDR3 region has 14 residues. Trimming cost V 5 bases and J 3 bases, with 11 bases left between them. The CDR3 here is CASSPTGPNQPQHF. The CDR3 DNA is TGTGCCAGCAGTCCGACAGGTCCCAATCAGCCCCAGCATTTT.

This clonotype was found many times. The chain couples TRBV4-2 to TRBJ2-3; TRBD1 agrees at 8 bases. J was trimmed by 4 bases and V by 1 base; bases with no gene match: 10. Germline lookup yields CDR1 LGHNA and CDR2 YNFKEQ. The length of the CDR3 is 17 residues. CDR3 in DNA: TGTGCCAGCAGCCAAGCGTCTGGCAGGGGGCGGTCAGATACGCAGTATTTT. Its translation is CASSQASGRGRSDTQYF.

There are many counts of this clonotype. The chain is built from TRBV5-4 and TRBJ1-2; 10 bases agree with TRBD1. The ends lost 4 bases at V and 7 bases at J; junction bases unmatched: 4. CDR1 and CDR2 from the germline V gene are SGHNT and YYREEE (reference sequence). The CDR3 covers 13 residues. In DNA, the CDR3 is TGTGCCAGCAGCCCGGACAGGGGGGTTGGCTACACCTTC. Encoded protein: CASSPDRGVGYTF.

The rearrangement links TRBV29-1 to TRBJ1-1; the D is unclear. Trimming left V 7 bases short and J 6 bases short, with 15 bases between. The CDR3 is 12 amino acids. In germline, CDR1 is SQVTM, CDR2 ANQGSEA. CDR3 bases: TGCAGCGCCCTGGACGTCTACGCTGAAGCTTTCTTT. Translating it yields CSALDVYAEAFF. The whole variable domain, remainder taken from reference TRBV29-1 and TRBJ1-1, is SAVISQKPSRDICQRGTSLTIQCQVDSQVTMMFWYRQQPGQSLTLIATANQGSEATYESGFVIDKFPISRPNLTFSTLTVSNMSPEDSSIYLCSALDVYAEAFFGQGTRLTVV.

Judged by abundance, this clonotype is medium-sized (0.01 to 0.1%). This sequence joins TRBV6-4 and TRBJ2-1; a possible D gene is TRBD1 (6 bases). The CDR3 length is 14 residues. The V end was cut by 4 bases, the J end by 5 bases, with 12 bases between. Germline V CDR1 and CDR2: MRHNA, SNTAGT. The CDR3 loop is CASSAGEHHNEQFF. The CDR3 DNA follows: TGTGCCAGCAGTGCAGGGGAGCATCACAATGAGCAGTTCTTC.

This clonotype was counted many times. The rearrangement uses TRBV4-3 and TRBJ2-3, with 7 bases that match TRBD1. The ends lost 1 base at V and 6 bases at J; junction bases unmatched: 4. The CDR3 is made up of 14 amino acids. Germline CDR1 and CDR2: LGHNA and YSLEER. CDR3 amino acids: CASSQVKGGDTQYF. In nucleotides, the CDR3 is TGCGCCAGCAGCCAAGTTAAAGGGGGCGATACGCAGTATTTT.

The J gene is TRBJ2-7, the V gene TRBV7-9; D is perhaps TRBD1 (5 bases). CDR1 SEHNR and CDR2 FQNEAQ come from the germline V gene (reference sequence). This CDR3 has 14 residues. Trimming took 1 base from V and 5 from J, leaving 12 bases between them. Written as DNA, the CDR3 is TGTGCCAGCAGCTTAGGCGCAGGGTACAACGAGCAGTACTTC. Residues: CASSLGAGYNEQYF. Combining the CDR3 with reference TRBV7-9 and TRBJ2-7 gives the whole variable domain DTGVSQNPRHKITKRGQNVTFRCDPISEHNRLYWYRQTLGQGPEFLTYFQNEAQLEKSRLLSDRFSAERPKGSFSTLEIQRTEQGDSAMYLCASSLGAGYNEQYFGPGTRLTVT.

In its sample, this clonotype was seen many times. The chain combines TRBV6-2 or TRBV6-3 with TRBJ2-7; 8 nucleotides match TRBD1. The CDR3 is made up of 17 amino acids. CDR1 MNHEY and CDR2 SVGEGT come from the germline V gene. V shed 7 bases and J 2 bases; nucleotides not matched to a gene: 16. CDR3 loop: CASKPRPGDRRAYEQYF. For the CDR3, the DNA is TGTGCCAGCAAACCCCGGCCGGGGGACAGGCGCGCCTACGAGCAGTACTTC.

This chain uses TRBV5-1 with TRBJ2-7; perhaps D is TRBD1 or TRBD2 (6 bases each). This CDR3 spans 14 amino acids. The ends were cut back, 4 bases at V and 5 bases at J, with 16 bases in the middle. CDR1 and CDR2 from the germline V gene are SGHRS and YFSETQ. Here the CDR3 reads CASSQGGGPNEQYF. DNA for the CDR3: TGCGCCAGCAGCCAAGGAGGGGGGCCCAACGAGCAGTACTTC. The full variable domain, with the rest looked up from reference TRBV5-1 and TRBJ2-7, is KAGVTQTPRYLIKTRGQQVTLSCSPISGHRSVSWYQQTPGQGLQFLFEYFSETQRNKGNFPGRFSGRQFSNSRSEMNVSTLELGDSALYLCASSQGGGPNEQYFGPGTRLTVT.

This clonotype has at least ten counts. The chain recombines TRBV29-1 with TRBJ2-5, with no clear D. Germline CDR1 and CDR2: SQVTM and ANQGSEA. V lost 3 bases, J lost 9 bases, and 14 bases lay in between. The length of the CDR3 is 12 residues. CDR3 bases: TGCAGCGTTGAGGTCCTACCTGGGTCCCAGTACTTC. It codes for CSVEVLPGSQYF. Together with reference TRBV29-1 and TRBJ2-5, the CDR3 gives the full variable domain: SAVISQKPSRDICQRGTSLTIQCQVDSQVTMMFWYRQQPGQSLTLIATANQGSEATYESGFVIDKFPISRPNLTFSTLTVSNMSPEDSSIYLCSVEVLPGSQYFGPGTRLLVL.

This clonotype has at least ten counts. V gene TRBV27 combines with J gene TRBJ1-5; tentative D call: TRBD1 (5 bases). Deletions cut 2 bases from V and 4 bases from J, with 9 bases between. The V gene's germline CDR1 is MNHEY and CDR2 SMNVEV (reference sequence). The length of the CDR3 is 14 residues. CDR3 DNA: TGTGCCAGCAGTTTAATAGGGGTTAATCAGCCCCAGCATTTT. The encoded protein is CASSLIGVNQPQHF.

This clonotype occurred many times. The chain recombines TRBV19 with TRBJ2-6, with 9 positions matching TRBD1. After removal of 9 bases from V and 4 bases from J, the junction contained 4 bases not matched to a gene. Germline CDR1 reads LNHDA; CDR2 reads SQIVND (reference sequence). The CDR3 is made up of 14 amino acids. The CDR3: CASNRGPGANVLTF. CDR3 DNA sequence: TGTGCCAGCAACAGGGGGCCCGGGGCCAACGTCCTGACTTTC.